Detailed here is one TCR beta chain. The antigen remains undetermined. The sample comes from a study of OX40 agonist ivuxolimab in advanced cancers. Notes on the study in general: Expanded peripheral T cell antigen specificity was not determined. Dosing at 0.1 to 3.0 mg/kg was accompanied by clonal expansion of CD4+ and CD8+ blood T cells by week 6.

Any history of autoimmune disease or systemic immunosuppression disqualified patients. This CDR3 spans 13 amino acids. The germline V gene encodes CDR1 MNHEY and CDR2 SVGAGI. Trimming removed 6 bases at V and 4 bases at J, with 12 bases between. The repertoire was sequenced with immunoSEQ multiplex PCR; TCRdb's copy has only in-frame clones and lacks some. The sample lists around 100,000 clones, less than 95% occurring once. V gene TRBV6-5 combines with J gene TRBJ1-2; D might be TRBD1 (5 bases). The sequence was collected from an adult with an advanced solid tumor such as melanoma, head and neck, liver or kidney cancer. The sequenced sample was CD4+ or CD8+ T cells sorted from blood, obtained in a trial of the OX40 agonist ivuxolimab. CDR3 sequence: CASRRGQSYGYTF. The CDR3 nucleotides are TGTGCCAGCAGACGCGGACAAAGCTATGGCTACACCTTC.